The sequence of this T cell receptor beta chain was determined in a study of shared clonotypes between healthy human individuals. The method was immunoSEQ multiplex PCR; TCRdb's version includes in-frame clones alone and lacks a portion of them. The profile shows around 510,000 clones, around 81% of them singletons. This CDR3 has 14 residues. V was pared by 7 bases and J by 4 bases, with 16 bases between. The V gene's germline CDR1 is SNHLY and CDR2 FYNNEI. The source is a woman aged 40-49 years in good health. Some clones in this sample may be carry-over from other donors' samples. The chain couples TRBV2 to TRBJ1-1, with a weak D call TRBD1 (5 bases). Sequenced input: PBMCs. The CDR3 protein is CASIRGGGTTEAFF. The CDR3 DNA reads TGTGCCAGCATTCGCGGGGGAGGCACCACTGAAGCTTTCTTT.